Detailed here is one TCR beta chain. Antigen specificity is unknown. The sample belongs to a study of PD-1 blockade in classical Hodgkin lymphoma. About the research overall: Nivolumab 3 mg/kg was given intravenously every 2 weeks.

Whole-study findings and limits: Patients with an early start, nivolumab under 1 year after ASCT, were excluded. It was reported that newly diagnosed patients had less baseline TCR diversity than healthy donors. Before treatment, complete responders showed about the same diversity as newly diagnosed patients.

The repertoire was sequenced with immunoSEQ multiplex PCR; TCRdb's copy has only in-frame clones and lacks some. Of 37,000 or so clones listed, approximately 86% are singletons. This CDR3 has 13 amino acids. Germline V lookup: CDR1 SGHTA, CDR2 FQGNSA. Between the trimmed V and J ends, which lost 5 bases and 0 bases, there was a span of 7 bases. Exposure to brentuximab vedotin varied, and each patient had relapsed following autologous stem cell transplantation. This chain joins TRBV7-2 and TRBJ1-1; the D is unclear. The specimen comprised peripheral blood mononuclear cells (PBMCs), sampled before the second cycle of nivolumab. The receptor was isolated from a human donor with classical Hodgkin lymphoma. The CDR3 is CASSREMNTEAFF. The CDR3 DNA follows: TGTGCCAGCAGCCGGGAGATGAACACTGAAGCTTTCTTT.